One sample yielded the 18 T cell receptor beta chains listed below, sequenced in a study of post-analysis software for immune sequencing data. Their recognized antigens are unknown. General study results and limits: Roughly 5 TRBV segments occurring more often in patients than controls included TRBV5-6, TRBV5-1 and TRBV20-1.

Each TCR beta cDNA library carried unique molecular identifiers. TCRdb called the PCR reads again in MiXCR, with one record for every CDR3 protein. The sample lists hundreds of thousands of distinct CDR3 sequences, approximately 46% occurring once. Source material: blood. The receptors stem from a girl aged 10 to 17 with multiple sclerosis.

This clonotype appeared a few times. The DNA of the CDR3 is TGTGCCAGCAGCTCGGTATCATTATTCGACGAGCAGTACTTC. Its translation is CASSSVSLFDEQYF. V is TRBV13 and J is TRBJ2-7; D is ambiguous. This CDR3 has 14 residues. Trimming left V 4 bases short and J 5 bases short, with 15 bases between. Germline lookup yields CDR1 PRHDT and CDR2 FYEKMQ (reference sequence).

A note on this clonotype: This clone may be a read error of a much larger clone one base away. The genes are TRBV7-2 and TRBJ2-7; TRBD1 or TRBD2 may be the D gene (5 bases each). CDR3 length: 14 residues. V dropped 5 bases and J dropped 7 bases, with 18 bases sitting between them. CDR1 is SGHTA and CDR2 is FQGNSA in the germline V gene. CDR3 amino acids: CASSPWGRLNEQYF. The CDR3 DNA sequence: TGTGCCAGCAGCCCCTGGGGACGCCTCAATGAGCAGTACTTC.

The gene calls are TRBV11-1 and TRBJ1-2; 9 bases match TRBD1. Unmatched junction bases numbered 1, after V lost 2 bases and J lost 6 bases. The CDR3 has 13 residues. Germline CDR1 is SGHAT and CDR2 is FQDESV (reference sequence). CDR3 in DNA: TGTGCCAGCAGCTTAAGGACAGGGGATGGCTACACCTTC. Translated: CASSLRTGDGYTF.

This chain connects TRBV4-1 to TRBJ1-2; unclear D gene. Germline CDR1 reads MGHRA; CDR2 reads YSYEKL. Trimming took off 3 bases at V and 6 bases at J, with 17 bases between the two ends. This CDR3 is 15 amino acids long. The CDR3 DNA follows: TGCGCCAGCAGCCAGTCCTACGGGGAGGTAGATGGCTACACCTTC. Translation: CASSQSYGEVDGYTF.

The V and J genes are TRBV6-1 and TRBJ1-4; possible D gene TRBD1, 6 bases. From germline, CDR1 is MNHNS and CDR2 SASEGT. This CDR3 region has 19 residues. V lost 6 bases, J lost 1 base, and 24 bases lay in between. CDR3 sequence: CASRNNWGASGRTNEKLFF. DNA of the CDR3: TGTGCCAGCAGAAATAACTGGGGGGCTTCTGGTAGAACTAATGAAAAACTGTTTTTT.

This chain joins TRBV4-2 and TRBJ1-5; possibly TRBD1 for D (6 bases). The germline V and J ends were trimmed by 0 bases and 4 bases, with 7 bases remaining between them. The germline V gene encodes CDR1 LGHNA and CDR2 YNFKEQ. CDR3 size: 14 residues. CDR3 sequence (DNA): TGTGCCAGCAGCCAAGAACAGGGTAATCAGCCCCAGCATTTT. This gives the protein CASSQEQGNQPQHF.

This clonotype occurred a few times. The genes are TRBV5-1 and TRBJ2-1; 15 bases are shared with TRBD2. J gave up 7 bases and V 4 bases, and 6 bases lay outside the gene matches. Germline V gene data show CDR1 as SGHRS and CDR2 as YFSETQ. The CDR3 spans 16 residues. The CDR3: CASSRGLAGGDNEQFF. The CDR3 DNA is TGCGCCAGCAGCCGGGGACTAGCGGGAGGTGATAATGAGCAGTTCTTC. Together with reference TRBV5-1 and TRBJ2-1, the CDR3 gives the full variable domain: KAGVTQTPRYLIKTRGQQVTLSCSPISGHRSVSWYQQTPGQGLQFLFEYFSETQRNKGNFPGRFSGRQFSNSRSEMNVSTLELGDSALYLCASSRGLAGGDNEQFFGPGTRLTVL.

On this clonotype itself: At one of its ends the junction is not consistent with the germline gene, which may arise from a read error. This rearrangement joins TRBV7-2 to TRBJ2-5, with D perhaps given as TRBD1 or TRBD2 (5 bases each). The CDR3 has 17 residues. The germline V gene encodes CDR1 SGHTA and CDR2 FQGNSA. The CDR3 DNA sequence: TGTGTCAGCAGCGGAAGGGGACCGACACACCAGGTCGGGACCCAGTACTTC. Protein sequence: CVSSGRGPTHQVGTQYF.

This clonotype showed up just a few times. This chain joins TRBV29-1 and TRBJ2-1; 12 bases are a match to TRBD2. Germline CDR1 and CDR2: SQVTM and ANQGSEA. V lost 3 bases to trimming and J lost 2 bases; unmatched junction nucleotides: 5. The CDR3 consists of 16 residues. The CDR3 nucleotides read TGCAGCGTTGAGGGGACTAGCGGGCTCACCTACAATGAGCAGTTCTTC. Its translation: CSVEGTSGLTYNEQFF.

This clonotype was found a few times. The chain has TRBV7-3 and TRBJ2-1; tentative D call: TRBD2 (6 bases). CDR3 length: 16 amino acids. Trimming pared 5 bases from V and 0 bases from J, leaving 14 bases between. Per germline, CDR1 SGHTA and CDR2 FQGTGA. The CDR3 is CASSLRRVSSYNEQFF. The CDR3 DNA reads TGTGCCAGCAGCCTTCGGAGGGTTAGCTCCTACAATGAGCAGTTCTTC.

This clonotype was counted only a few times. In DNA form, the CDR3 reads TGTGCCAGCAGCTACCGGACAGGGGGCAGTTCGCAGTATTTT. This encodes CASSYRTGGSSQYF. This sequence joins TRBV5-6 and TRBJ2-3, with 11 bases lining up with TRBD1. The CDR3 is made up of 14 amino acids. CDR1 and CDR2 from the germline V gene are SGHDT and YYEEEE. The trim removed 3 bases at V and 10 bases at J, leaving 7 bases unmatched.

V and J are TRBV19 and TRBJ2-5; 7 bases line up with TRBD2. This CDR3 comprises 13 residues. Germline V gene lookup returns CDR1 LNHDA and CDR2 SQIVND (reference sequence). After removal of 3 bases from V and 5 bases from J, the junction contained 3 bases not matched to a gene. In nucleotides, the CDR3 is TGTGCCAGTAGTATCGGGGGGTTCGAGACCCAGTACTTC. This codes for CASSIGGFETQYF.

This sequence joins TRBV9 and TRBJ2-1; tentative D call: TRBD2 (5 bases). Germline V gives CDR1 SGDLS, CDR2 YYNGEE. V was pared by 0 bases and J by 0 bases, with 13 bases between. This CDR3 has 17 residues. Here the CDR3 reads CASSVAAAASSYNEQFF. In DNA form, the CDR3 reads TGTGCCAGCAGCGTAGCTGCAGCGGCTAGCTCCTACAATGAGCAGTTCTTC.

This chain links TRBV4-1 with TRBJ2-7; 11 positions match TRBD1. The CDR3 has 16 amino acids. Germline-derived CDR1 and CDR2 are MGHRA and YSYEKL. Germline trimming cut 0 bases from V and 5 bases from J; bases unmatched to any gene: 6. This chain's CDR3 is CASSQDAGTGGHEQYF. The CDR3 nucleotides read TGCGCCAGCAGCCAAGATGCCGGGACAGGGGGTCACGAGCAGTACTTC.

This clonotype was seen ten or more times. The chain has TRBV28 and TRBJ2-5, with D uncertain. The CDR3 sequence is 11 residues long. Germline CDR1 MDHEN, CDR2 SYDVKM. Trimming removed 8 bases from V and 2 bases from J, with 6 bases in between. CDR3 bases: TGTGCCAGCGGGATTCAAGAGACCCAGTACTTC. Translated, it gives CASGIQETQYF.

The CDR3 coding sequence is TGCAGTGTCACCGGGCAGTTCTATGGCTACACCTTC. Residues: CSVTGQFYGYTF. The gene calls are TRBV20-1 and TRBJ1-2; unclear D gene. The length of the CDR3 is 12 residues. CDR1 and CDR2 from the germline V gene are DFQATT and SNEGSKA (reference sequence). The V gene lost 7 bases and the J gene lost 4 bases, with 13 bases spanning the gap.

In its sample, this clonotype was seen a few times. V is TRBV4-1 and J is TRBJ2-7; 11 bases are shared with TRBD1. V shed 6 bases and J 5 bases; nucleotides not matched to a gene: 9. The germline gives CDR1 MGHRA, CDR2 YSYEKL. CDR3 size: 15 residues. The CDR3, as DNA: TGCGCCAGCAGTCAAAGCGGGACAGGGGGTGACGAGCAGTACTTC. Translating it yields CASSQSGTGGDEQYF.

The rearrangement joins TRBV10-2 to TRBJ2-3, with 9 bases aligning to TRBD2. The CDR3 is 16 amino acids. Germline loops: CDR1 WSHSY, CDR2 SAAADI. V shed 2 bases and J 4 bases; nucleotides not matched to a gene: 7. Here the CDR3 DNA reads TGCGCCAGCAGTGAGGGTAGGGGACTAGCCCCAGATACGCAGTATTTT. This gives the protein CASSEGRGLAPDTQYF.